The following is a TCR beta chain sequence with its context. J was trimmed by 11 bases and V by 1 base; bases with no gene match: 4. CDR3 size: 14 residues. Per germline, CDR1 SGHDN and CDR2 FVKESK. The data are from a study of cytomegalovirus exposure and HLA in healthy donors. PCR employed 60 Vbeta and 13 Jbeta primers. Profiled with immunoSEQ multiplex PCR; TCRdb holds only in-frame clones, not every one. In the table there are about 190,000 clones, 85% to 90% of which are singletons. The receptor comes from a man aged 30-40 years in good health and CMV-seronegative. Sequenced sample: PBMCs. This chain connects TRBV14 to TRBJ1-6, with 8 bases lining up with TRBD1. The CDR3 loop is CASSQAGGGTPLHF. The CDR3 coding sequence is TGTGCCAGCAGCCAAGCAGGGGGCGGGACACCCCTCCACTTT. The variable domain in full, completed from reference TRBV14 and TRBJ1-6, reads EAGVTQFPSHSVIEKGQTVTLRCDPISGHDNLYWYRRVMGKEIKFLLHFVKESKQDESGMPNNRFLAERTGGTYSTLKVQPAELEDSGVYFCASSQAGGGTPLHFGNGTRLTVT.